The 25 T cell receptor beta chains below all came from one sample that was sequenced in a study of T cell responses to AZD1222 COVID-19 vaccine. Here immunoSEQ multiplex PCR was the method, and the copy in TCRdb shows in-frame clones only, minus some. Of 55,000 to 80,000 clones in the sample, about 88% are singletons; the top ten hold more than 25%. The starting material was peripheral blood, obtained 28 days after the second AZD1222 dose. These receptor sequences come from an adult who received the AZD1222 COVID-19 vaccine.

The CDR3 coding sequence is TGTGCCAGTGTCTCGAGGAGTTTGAACACTGAAGCTTTCTTT. The encoded protein is CASVSRSLNTEAFF. The rearrangement links TRBV19 to TRBJ1-1; no reliable D call. This CDR3 spans 14 amino acids. Germline V gives CDR1 LNHDA, CDR2 SQIVND (reference sequence). With 8 bases removed from V and 0 bases from J, the gap between germline ends came to 13 bases. The full variable domain, its missing parts supplied by reference TRBV19 and TRBJ1-1, is DGGITQSPKYLFRKEGQNVTLSCEQNLNHDAMYWYRQDPGQGLRLIYYSQIVNDFQKGDIAEGYSVSREKKESFPLTVTSAQKNPTAFYLCASVSRSLNTEAFFGQGTRLTVV.

In its sample, this clone was seen once. The gene calls are TRBV4-3 and TRBJ2-3; the match to TRBD2 covers 16 bases. The germline V gene encodes CDR1 LGHNA and CDR2 YSLEER. The CDR3 is 19 amino acids. V gave up 2 bases and J gave up 3 bases; unmatched junction bases: 8. The CDR3: CASSQTLGLAGGGTDTQYF. The CDR3 bases are TGCGCCAGCAGCCAAACACTGGGACTAGCGGGAGGGGGAACAGATACGCAGTATTTT.

The V gene is TRBV27, the J gene TRBJ2-3; no reliable D call. V was pared by 5 bases and J by 3 bases, with 6 bases between. Germline values: CDR1 MNHEY, CDR2 SMNVEV (reference sequence). There are 12 residues in the CDR3. CDR3 sequence reads: CASSTPTDTQYF. For the CDR3, the DNA is TGTGCCAGCAGTACCCCGACAGATACGCAGTATTTT.

CDR3 region: CASSVAGAYEQYF. In DNA, the CDR3 is TGCGCCAGCAGTGTAGCGGGTGCCTACGAGCAGTACTTC. This sequence joins TRBV10-2 and TRBJ2-7; TRBD2 matches at 7 bases. J lost 2 bases, V lost 4 bases, and 2 bases had no gene match. The CDR3 spans 13 residues. The germline CDR1 and CDR2 sequences are WSHSY and SAAADI.

V usage is TRBV6-6 and J usage is TRBJ1-3; 11 bases map to TRBD1. Trimming took 5 bases from V and 2 from J; bases not matched to a gene: 8. Germline lookup yields CDR1 MNHNY and CDR2 SVGAGI (reference sequence). The CDR3 totals 17 residues. In DNA, the CDR3 is TGTGCCAGCAGTCAGACAGGACAGGGGGCGGCTGGAAACACCATATATTTT. Translation: CASSQTGQGAAGNTIYF.

This chain connects TRBV2 to TRBJ1-6; no clear D gene. Germline V CDR1 and CDR2: SNHLY, FYNNEI. Trimming left V 5 bases short and J 5 bases short, with 13 bases between. There are 15 residues in the CDR3. The DNA of the CDR3 is TGTGCCAGCAGTTTCCGACCCGGAGATAATTCACCCCTCCACTTT. This sequence encodes CASSFRPGDNSPLHF.

V gene TRBV27 combines with J gene TRBJ1-3; D remains unclear. The V gene's germline CDR1 is MNHEY and CDR2 SMNVEV (reference sequence). The CDR3 runs to 16 residues. V was clipped by 3 bases and J by 0 bases, with 12 bases between them. This chain's CDR3 is CASSFSWPSSGNTIYF. The CDR3 nucleotides are TGTGCCAGCAGTTTCTCTTGGCCCAGCTCTGGAAACACCATATATTTT.

The chain employs TRBV6-5 and TRBJ1-5; D unclear. CDR1 is MNHEY and CDR2 is SVGAGI in the germline V gene. Trimming stripped 6 bases from V and 3 bases from J, with 9 bases between. The CDR3 covers 13 residues. The CDR3 sequence is CASRGQVNQPQHF. In DNA, the CDR3 is TGTGCCAGCAGAGGCCAGGTCAATCAGCCCCAGCATTTT.

The CDR3 is CASREGVNTEAFF. DNA for the CDR3: TGTGCCAGCAGGGAAGGGGTGAACACTGAAGCTTTCTTT. The J gene is TRBJ1-1, the V gene TRBV28; TRBD1 is a possible D gene (5 bases). This CDR3 is 13 amino acids long. V was cut by 6 bases and J by 0 bases, with 8 bases left in between. The germline gives CDR1 MDHEN, CDR2 SYDVKM.

The chain uses TRBV28 and TRBJ1-5; a possible D gene is TRBD1 (5 bases). The CDR3 spans 16 residues. The germline V and J ends were trimmed by 4 bases and 0 bases, with 13 bases remaining between them. Per the germline V gene, CDR1 is MDHEN and CDR2 is SYDVKM. The CDR3 sequence: CASSSPTGYSNQPQHF. CDR3 DNA: TGTGCCAGCAGTTCCCCTACAGGTTATAGCAATCAGCCCCAGCATTTT.

This chain joins TRBV18 and TRBJ2-5; a possible D gene is TRBD2 (7 bases). V lost 3 bases to trimming and J lost 2 bases, with 13 bases between them. The CDR3 covers 15 residues. Germline CDR1 reads KGHSH; CDR2 reads LQKENI. The CDR3 loop is CASSPGGTLQETQYF. In DNA, the CDR3 is TGTGCCAGCTCACCGGGGGGGACACTTCAAGAGACCCAGTACTTC.

The V gene is TRBV12-3 or TRBV12-4, the J gene TRBJ2-7; D possibly matches TRBD1 or TRBD2 (5 bases each). The CDR3 sequence is 13 residues long. The V end was cut by 6 bases, the J end by 2 bases, with 11 bases between. DNA for the CDR3: TGTGCCAGCAGCCGGGACGGCCCCTACGAGCAGTACTTC. This codes for CASSRDGPYEQYF.

CDR3 in DNA: TGTGCCGGCCAGCCAGGGGGAAGGGCTTCACCCCTCCACTTT. Translating it yields CAGQPGGRASPLHF. V usage is TRBV28 and J usage is TRBJ1-6, with TRBD1 identical over 7 bases. V lost 11 bases and J lost 9; bases outside the gene matches: 13. CDR3 length: 14 amino acids. The germline V gene has CDR1 MDHEN and CDR2 SYDVKM.

In this sample, this clone turned up once. V and J are TRBV27 and TRBJ1-6, with 10 bases fitting TRBD1. V was pared by 2 bases and J by 9 bases, with 4 bases of the junction left unmatched. The germline gives CDR1 MNHEY, CDR2 SMNVEV (reference sequence). The CDR3 totals 15 residues. For the CDR3, the DNA is TGTGCCAGCAGTTTAGGACAGGGGGTCGCTTCACCCCTCCACTTT. Its translation is CASSLGQGVASPLHF.

The rearrangement uses TRBV7-2 and TRBJ1-4; 7 bases fit TRBD1. V lost 3 bases, J lost 5 bases, and 9 bases stayed unmatched. This CDR3 contains 16 residues. Germline CDR1 is SGHTA and CDR2 is FQGNSA. The DNA of the CDR3 is TGTGCCAGCAGCTTCGGAACAGGGGCGGGGAATGAAAAACTGTTTTTT. Protein product: CASSFGTGAGNEKLFF.

V gene TRBV15 combines with J gene TRBJ2-7; possibly TRBD1 or TRBD2 for D (7 bases each). CDR1 is LNHNV and CDR2 is YYDKDF in the germline V gene (reference sequence). This CDR3 is 13 amino acids long. The V end lost 5 bases, the J end lost 5 bases, and 13 bases lay between the germline ends. The CDR3 DNA follows: TGTGCCACCAGCTATTCAGGGGGGGACGAGCAGTACTTC. It specifies CATSYSGGDEQYF.

The genes are TRBV5-1 and TRBJ1-1; 8 bases agree with TRBD1. Germline CDR1 and CDR2: SGHRS and YFSETQ. With 0 bases clipped from V and 7 bases from J, the junction kept 5 bases outside the gene matches. The CDR3 covers 14 residues. The DNA for the CDR3 is TGCGCCAGCAGCTTGGCAGGGGGCGCGGATGAAGCTTTCTTT. Translating gives CASSLAGGADEAFF.

The chain employs TRBV12-3 or TRBV12-4 and TRBJ2-7, with unresolved D. V lost 6 bases and J 1 base, leaving 4 bases between the germline ends. The CDR3 runs to 11 residues. The CDR3 sequence: CASRVSYEQYF. For the CDR3, the DNA is TGTGCCAGCAGGGTATCCTACGAGCAGTACTTC.

The chain joins TRBV28 to TRBJ2-7; the match to TRBD1 covers 7 bases. Per germline, CDR1 MDHEN and CDR2 SYDVKM. V gave up 3 bases and J gave up 2 bases; unmatched junction bases: 7. The CDR3 consists of 15 residues. The DNA of the CDR3 is TGTGCCAGCAGTTTCTCGACAGGGTCTACCTACGAGCAGTACTTC. This translates into CASSFSTGSTYEQYF.

J is TRBJ1-1 and V is TRBV7-9, with TRBD1 as a possible D gene (6 bases). The CDR3 runs 14 residues. Germline CDR1 SEHNR, CDR2 FQNEAQ (reference sequence). Trimming pared 3 bases from V and 3 bases from J, leaving 11 bases between. This CDR3 is CASSLQGRDTEAFF. The CDR3, as DNA: TGTGCCAGCAGCTTGCAGGGGAGGGACACTGAAGCTTTCTTT.

This CDR3 reads CASSLNSGDSLNTGELFF. The CDR3, as DNA: TGTGCCAGCTCACTTAACTCTGGGGACAGTCTGAACACCGGGGAGCTGTTTTTT. The chain is built from TRBV18 and TRBJ2-2; 7 positions match TRBD1. Germline V gene sequence: CDR1 KGHSH, CDR2 LQKENI. This CDR3 spans 18 amino acids. Trimming cost V 4 bases and J 1 base; bases outside gene matches: 12.

The V gene is TRBV3-1 (or the pseudogene TRBV3-2), the J gene TRBJ2-2; no clear D gene. V lost 1 base, J lost 5 bases, and 5 bases lay in between. The CDR3 extends over 13 amino acids. Germline V CDR1 and CDR2: LGHDT, YNNKEL (reference sequence). In DNA form, the CDR3 reads TGTGCCAGCAGCCAAGGGTGGACCGGGGAGCTGTTTTTT. This translates into CASSQGWTGELFF.

The gene calls are TRBV28 and TRBJ1-2; the D is unclear. Trimming pared 9 bases from V and 8 bases from J, leaving 22 bases between. Per the germline V gene, CDR1 is MDHEN and CDR2 is SYDVKM. The CDR3 has 14 amino acids. The CDR3 is CASQELGRPQGYTF. The CDR3, as DNA: TGTGCCAGTCAAGAACTCGGCCGTCCGCAAGGCTACACCTTC.

The chain is built from TRBV5-8 and TRBJ2-4, with TRBD1 matching 9 bases. Germline lookup yields CDR1 SGHTS and CDR2 YDEGEE. This CDR3 contains 15 residues. With 3 bases clipped from V and 6 bases from J, the junction kept 7 bases outside the gene matches. As DNA, the CDR3 is TGTGCCAGCAGCTGGGACAGGGCCGCGGGAAACATTCAGTACTTC. Amino acid sequence: CASSWDRAAGNIQYF.

The chain joins TRBV27 to TRBJ1-1, with 7 bases matching TRBD1. The CDR3 totals 12 residues. From germline, CDR1 is MNHEY and CDR2 SMNVEV (reference sequence). J gave up 11 bases and V 2 bases, and 5 bases lay outside the gene matches. The CDR3, as DNA: TGTGCCAGCAGTTTACAGGGGGGCAGGGCTTTCTTT. Protein product: CASSLQGGRAFF.